This TCR beta chain was recorded in a study of shared clonotypes between healthy human individuals. TCRdb's table, derived via immunoSEQ multiplex PCR, lists solely in-frame clones and lacks some. Here the sample spans 450,000 to 600,000 clones, 70% to 80% being singletons. The CDR3 length is 15 residues. The ends were cut back, 6 bases at V and 7 bases at J, with 21 bases in the middle. Looked up from germline, CDR1 is KGHSH and CDR2 is LQKENI. This clone was observed a few times. The rearrangement joins TRBV18 to TRBJ1-1, with a possible D match to TRBD1 (5 bases). The source of this sequence is a woman in her 40s in good health. Some clones in this sample may be carry-over from other donors' samples. Sequenced input: PBMCs. The CDR3 loop is CASSLSGQTAVEAFF. The CDR3 bases are TGTGCCAGCTCTTTGTCAGGTCAGACAGCGGTTGAAGCTTTCTTT.